A single TCR beta chain is shown here with its context. Per the germline V gene, CDR1 is LGHNA and CDR2 is YNFKEQ. This CDR3 is built from 16 residues. V shed 0 bases and J shed 2 bases, with 11 bases lying between them. Under the authors' procedure: Nucleated cell counts were estimated from reference gene primer amplification. Here immunoSEQ multiplex PCR was the method, and the copy in TCRdb shows in-frame clones only, minus some. That table supplies the V and J calls and clone size; D and trimming were determined from the DNA. The top ten hold approximately 8% of the sample, which has roughly 200,000 clones, 85% seen once. The entry originates in a study of blood T cell repertoires in COVID-19. Study in general: The study drew acute and convalescent COVID-19 samples from the United States, Italy and Spain. T cells, B-cell-depleted T cells, or PBMCs provided the cDNA or gDNA that served as material.

This receptor was obtained from a woman aged 55-70 years with acute or convalescent COVID-19. The gene calls are TRBV4-2 and TRBJ1-3; D remains unclear. The sample comprised peripheral blood. The CDR3 sequence: CASSQDPTRAGNTIYF. The CDR3, as DNA: TGTGCCAGCAGCCAAGACCCAACACGGGCTGGAAACACCATATATTTT.